This TCR beta chain stems from a study of shared clonotypes between healthy human individuals. Researchers reported that CD8 memory united CD45RO+ cells with CCR7-negative CD45RA+ TemRA cells. The CDR3 length is 15 residues. V was clipped by 4 bases and J by 5 bases, with 17 bases between them. Germline loops: CDR1 SEHNR, CDR2 FQNEAQ (reference sequence). Method: immunoSEQ multiplex PCR; TCRdb's copy keeps in-frame clones and lacks some. This sample has approximately 710,000 clones, with about nine tenths found just once. The rearrangement uses TRBV7-9 and TRBJ1-1; D unclear. This TCR was sampled from a man in his late teens or twenties in good health. Some clones in this sample may be carry-over from other donors' samples. Sequenced material: memory CD8+ T cells from PBMCs. The subset: CD45RO+ cells pooled with CCR7-negative TemRA cells. CDR3 residues: CASSSLSPFMTEAFF. The CDR3 bases are TGTGCCAGCAGCTCACTTAGCCCTTTTATGACTGAAGCTTTCTTT.